This T cell receptor (beta chain) was sequenced during a study of CD8+ T cells in alopecia areata. General study points: TCR sharing was clearer in mice than between patients, perhaps partly owing to patient HLA diversity.

A remark on this clone: What it binds is not known.

RNA extraction was followed by reverse transcription into cDNA, which acted as the sequencing template. Profiling relied on immunoSEQ multiplex PCR, and the TCRdb table lists in-frame clones only, not all of them. The sample holds about 120,000 clones, around 49% seen once. The length of the CDR3 is 13 residues. V gave up 4 bases and J gave up 2 bases, with 10 bases separating them. Germline-derived CDR1 and CDR2 are SGHNT and YYREEE (reference sequence). This TCR came from a human donor with alopecia areata. This material consisted of CD8+ T cells sorted from blood, taken at week 0. The chain has TRBV5-4 and TRBJ2-7, with D tentatively TRBD1 (6 bases). The CDR3 nucleotides read TGTGCCAGCAGCGACGGACAGACCTACGAGCAGTACTTC. It codes for CASSDGQTYEQYF.